This entry lists 30 T cell receptor beta chains sequenced from one sample in a study of blood T cell repertoires in COVID-19. Sequencing was performed with immunoSEQ multiplex PCR; in TCRdb, only in-frame clones are kept and a portion is missing. The data contain approximately 240,000 clones, under 85% of them seen just once; the ten biggest clones take up roughly 4.2%. The sequenced material came from peripheral blood. Source of these receptors: a woman in her forties with active or convalescent COVID-19.

V usage is TRBV30 and J usage is TRBJ1-2; 9 bases align to TRBD1. This CDR3 has 14 residues. Trimming at V came to 0 bases and at J to 5 bases, leaving 4 bases not matched to a gene. Looked up from germline, CDR1 is GTSNPN and CDR2 is SVGIG (reference sequence). The CDR3 DNA follows: TGTGCCTGGAGTGTTTACAGGGGGCAGTATGGCTACACCTTC. Translated, it gives CAWSVYRGQYGYTF.

The chain combines TRBV5-6 with TRBJ1-6; D is possibly TRBD1 (6 bases). The CDR3 has 15 residues. Germline CDR1 SGHDT, CDR2 YYEEEE. With 1 base removed from V and 8 bases from J, the gap between germline ends came to 13 bases. The CDR3 loop reads CASSLFARGDSPLHF. In DNA, the CDR3 is TGTGCCAGCAGCTTGTTCGCCAGGGGAGATTCACCCCTCCACTTT.

A single count supports this clone. DNA of the CDR3: TGTGCCAGTAGTATAGGAGGGGGCAATGGCTACACCTTC. It encodes CASSIGGGNGYTF. The chain carries TRBV19 and TRBJ1-2; 7 bases align to TRBD1. Trimming cost V 1 base and J 6 bases; bases outside gene matches: 2. This CDR3 comprises 13 residues. Germline CDR1 reads LNHDA; CDR2 reads SQIVND (reference sequence).

This chain uses TRBV5-1 with TRBJ2-2; 9 bases match TRBD1. V lost 1 base to trimming and J lost 1 base; unmatched junction nucleotides: 2. Germline values: CDR1 SGHRS, CDR2 YFSETQ. The CDR3 has 16 residues. The CDR3 nucleotides are TGCGCCAGCAGCTTGAGGGACAGGGTGAACACCGGGGAGCTGTTTTTT. Translation gives CASSLRDRVNTGELFF.

This chain links TRBV24-1 with TRBJ1-1, with 8 bases fitting TRBD1. The trim removed 3 bases at V and 5 bases at J, leaving 10 bases unmatched. This CDR3 region has 16 residues. CDR1 is KGHDR and CDR2 is SFDVKD in the germline V gene. CDR3 amino acids: CATSDPKTGAGTEAFF. DNA of the CDR3: TGTGCCACCAGTGATCCTAAGACAGGGGCGGGGACTGAAGCTTTCTTT.

This rearrangement joins TRBV28 to TRBJ1-1, with 9 nucleotides matching TRBD1. The J segment lost 3 bases and the V segment lost 5 bases, leaving 1 base of the junction unmatched. This CDR3 spans 13 amino acids. CDR1 and CDR2 from the germline V gene are MDHEN and SYDVKM. For the CDR3, the DNA is TGTGCCAGCAGTAGACAGGGGGACACTGAAGCTTTCTTT. Its translation: CASSRQGDTEAFF.

The chain's CDR3 is CASSRTGSTDTQYF. CDR3 sequence (DNA): TGTGCCAGCAGCAGGACAGGGAGCACAGATACGCAGTATTTT. This chain uses TRBV7-9 with TRBJ2-3; 8 bases are a match to TRBD1. Per germline, CDR1 SEHNR and CDR2 FQNEAQ (reference sequence). Trimming removed 5 bases from V and 0 bases from J; junction bases left unmatched: 1. This CDR3 contains 14 residues.

CDR3 residues: CARGSNQPQHF. CDR3 coding DNA: TGTGCCCGAGGAAGCAATCAGCCCCAGCATTTT. J is TRBJ1-5 and V is TRBV27; D not certain. Germline V CDR1 and CDR2: MNHEY, SMNVEV (reference sequence). V was trimmed by 11 bases and J by 1 base, leaving 6 bases between them. The length of the CDR3 is 11 residues.

V gene TRBV10-3 combines with J gene TRBJ2-3, with 13 bases identical to TRBD2. Germline-derived CDR1 and CDR2 are ENHRY and SYGVKD. J gave up 5 bases and V 10 bases, and 6 bases lay outside the gene matches. This CDR3 is 14 amino acids long. Written as DNA, the CDR3 is TGTGCCAGCACTAGCGGGGGGGCCAGAGATACGCAGTATTTT. This sequence encodes CASTSGGARDTQYF.

This sequence joins TRBV2 and TRBJ1-1; possible D gene TRBD1, 5 bases. The length of the CDR3 is 17 residues. V shed 6 bases and J shed 2 bases, with 22 bases lying between them. Germline V CDR1 and CDR2: SNHLY, FYNNEI. CDR3 DNA sequence: TGTGCCAGCAGACCATGGGCAGGGTCGCTTCCTAACACTGAAGCTTTCTTT. It codes for CASRPWAGSLPNTEAFF.

CDR3 nucleotides: TGTGCCAGACAGGGGCGGGACACTGAAGCTTTCTTT. As protein: CARQGRDTEAFF. The V and J genes are TRBV2 and TRBJ1-1; 7 bases are shared with TRBD1. With 9 bases clipped from V and 3 bases from J, the junction kept 4 bases outside the gene matches. The CDR3 extends over 12 amino acids. Germline V gene data show CDR1 as SNHLY and CDR2 as FYNNEI.

The CDR3 here is CASSQSRGDRETVCVAFF. The DNA of the CDR3 is TGCGCCAGCAGTCAATCAAGGGGGGACAGGGAAACAGTGTGTGTAGCTTTCTTT. The chain combines TRBV23-1 with TRBJ1-1, with 9 bases lining up with TRBD1. TRBV23-1 has ORF status, its function being uncertain. Trimming removed 0 bases from V and 10 bases from J; junction bases left unmatched: 18. There are 18 residues in the CDR3.

This chain uses TRBV2 with TRBJ1-4; tentatively, D is TRBD1 (6 bases). CDR1 and CDR2 (germline): SNHLY, FYNNEI. This CDR3 is 14 amino acids long. The V end was cut by 6 bases, the J end by 3 bases, with 11 bases between. CDR3 DNA sequence: TGTGCCAGCAGCCAACAGGGATCTAATGAAAAACTGTTTTTT. This encodes CASSQQGSNEKLFF.

A single count supports this clone. V gene TRBV5-4 combines with J gene TRBJ2-1; 8 nucleotides match TRBD1. The trim removed 4 bases at V and 0 bases at J, leaving 6 bases unmatched. The CDR3 runs 16 residues. Looked up from germline, CDR1 is SGHNT and CDR2 is YYREEE (reference sequence). CDR3 coding DNA: TGTGCCAGCAGCCCAGGACAGGGACGCTCCTACAATGAGCAGTTCTTC. Amino acid sequence: CASSPGQGRSYNEQFF.

The gene calls are TRBV28 and TRBJ2-2; D is ambiguous. The germline V and J ends were trimmed by 2 bases and 6 bases, with 13 bases remaining between them. The CDR3 runs to 15 residues. The germline CDR1 and CDR2 sequences are MDHEN and SYDVKM. CDR3 nucleotide sequence: TGTGCCAGCAGTTTACTGTTATCGGTCGCCGGGGAGCTGTTTTTT. Its protein is CASSLLLSVAGELFF.

In its sample, this clone was seen a few times. The CDR3 protein is CASTTEGAGGMGISYNSPLHF. DNA for the CDR3: TGTGCCAGCACCACAGAAGGGGCAGGGGGGATGGGAATCTCCTATAATTCACCCCTCCACTTT. This chain links TRBV2 with TRBJ1-6; 7 bases are shared with TRBD1. With V trimmed by 7 bases and J by 0 bases, 21 bases remained unmatched. This CDR3 spans 21 amino acids. The germline gives CDR1 SNHLY, CDR2 FYNNEI. The full variable domain, in which reference TRBV2 and TRBJ1-6 provide the parts outside the CDR3, is EPEVTQTPSHQVTQMGQEVILRCVPISNHLYFYWYRQILGQKVEFLVSFYNNEISEKSEIFDDQFSVERPDGSNFTLKIRSTKLEDSAMYFCASTTEGAGGMGISYNSPLHFGNGTRLTVT.

This chain uses TRBV7-3 with TRBJ2-2, with TRBD1 as a possible D gene (5 bases). The CDR3 length is 14 residues. CDR1 is SGHTA and CDR2 is FQGTGA in the germline V gene. Trimming removed 6 bases at V and 6 bases at J, with 14 bases between. This chain's CDR3 is CASSTTGGAGELFF. CDR3 in DNA: TGTGCCAGCAGTACAACAGGCGGCGCCGGGGAGCTGTTTTTT.

This clone was picked up one time. The V gene is TRBV6-5, the J gene TRBJ1-4; 10 bases match TRBD1. Germline values: CDR1 MNHEY, CDR2 SVGAGI. The CDR3 consists of 15 residues. J gave up 4 bases and V 6 bases, and 5 bases lay outside the gene matches. CDR3 nucleotide sequence: TGTGCCAGCAGGGAGACAGGGGGCCATAATGAAAAACTGTTTTTT. Translation gives CASRETGGHNEKLFF.

V is TRBV5-1 and J is TRBJ2-3, with TRBD1 identical over 8 bases. Trimming at V came to 2 bases and at J to 5 bases, leaving 10 bases not matched to a gene. This CDR3 spans 16 amino acids. CDR1 and CDR2 from the germline V gene are SGHRS and YFSETQ. CDR3 nucleotide sequence: TGCGCCAGCAGCTTAGGAAACGGACAGGGCGAAGATACGCAGTATTTT. Translation gives CASSLGNGQGEDTQYF. Based on the CDR3 plus reference TRBV5-1 and TRBJ2-3, the full variable domain is KAGVTQTPRYLIKTRGQQVTLSCSPISGHRSVSWYQQTPGQGLQFLFEYFSETQRNKGNFPGRFSGRQFSNSRSEMNVSTLELGDSALYLCASSLGNGQGEDTQYFGPGTRLTVL.

This rearrangement joins TRBV6-5 to TRBJ2-3; D is uncertain. The CDR3 sequence is 11 residues long. Trimming shortened V by 9 bases and J by 5 bases, and 9 bases separated the two germline ends. The germline CDR1 and CDR2 sequences are MNHEY and SVGAGI. CDR3 sequence: CASREVDTQYF. In DNA form, the CDR3 reads TGTGCCAGTCGCGAAGTAGATACGCAGTATTTT.

The CDR3 DNA reads as TGTGCCAGTAGTACCCTTTTATATGGCTACACCTTC. Translation gives CASSTLLYGYTF. V is TRBV19 and J is TRBJ1-2; no firm D call. Trimming shortened V by 4 bases and J by 5 bases, and 8 bases separated the two germline ends. The CDR3 length is 12 residues. CDR1 LNHDA and CDR2 SQIVND come from the germline V gene (reference sequence).

This rearrangement joins TRBV5-8 to TRBJ2-2; 8 bases are a match to TRBD1. CDR1 SGHTS and CDR2 YDEGEE come from the germline V gene. The CDR3 has 14 residues. V gave up 1 base and J gave up 7 bases; unmatched junction bases: 3. The CDR3 sequence: CASSLQGAIGELFF. CDR3 bases: TGTGCCAGCAGCTTGCAGGGGGCGATCGGGGAGCTGTTTTTT.

A single count supports this clone. This chain links TRBV6-5 with TRBJ2-1; TRBD2 matches at 13 bases. V dropped 4 bases and J dropped 7; count of bases not matched to a gene: 7. The CDR3 contains 16 residues. From germline, CDR1 is MNHEY and CDR2 SVGAGI. The CDR3 sequence: CASSSPGLAGPNEQFF. The CDR3 DNA is TGTGCCAGCAGTTCCCCGGGACTAGCGGGGCCGAATGAGCAGTTCTTC.

The V and J genes are TRBV7-2 and TRBJ1-5, with a possible D match to TRBD1 (5 bases). Deletions cut 4 bases from V and 7 bases from J, with 11 bases between. The germline gives CDR1 SGHTA, CDR2 FQGNSA. CDR3 length equals 13 residues. In DNA, the CDR3 is TGTGCCAGCAGCTCCACCGGGGGGCAGCCCCAGCATTTT. Its translation is CASSSTGGQPQHF.

The V and J genes are TRBV30 and TRBJ2-7; D ambiguous. This CDR3 comprises 11 residues. The germline V gene encodes CDR1 GTSNPN and CDR2 SVGIG (reference sequence). V lost 0 bases, J lost 4 bases, and 4 bases lay in between. The CDR3 protein is CAWSVLYEQYF. The CDR3 DNA is TGTGCCTGGAGTGTACTTTACGAGCAGTACTTC.

This clone was found once. This chain uses TRBV27 with TRBJ1-5; TRBD1 aligns across 9 bases. The CDR3 contains 15 residues. Germline CDR1 and CDR2: MNHEY and SMNVEV (reference sequence). J gave up 5 bases and V 0 bases, and 2 bases lay outside the gene matches. The CDR3, as DNA: TGTGCCAGCAGTTTATCCGGGACAGGGCATCAGCCCCAGCATTTT. Its translation is CASSLSGTGHQPQHF.

The chain joins TRBV6-4 to TRBJ1-6, with 9 bases identical to TRBD1. Germline-derived CDR1 and CDR2 are MRHNA and SNTAGT. J gave up 9 bases and V 2 bases, and 5 bases lay outside the gene matches. CDR3 size: 15 residues. In DNA form, the CDR3 reads TGTGCCAGCAGTGACGGGACAGGGCGTTCTTCACCCCTCCACTTT. Amino acids: CASSDGTGRSSPLHF.

This chain connects TRBV7-6 to TRBJ1-2; D is possibly TRBD1 (5 bases). With 5 bases removed from V and 3 bases from J, the gap between germline ends came to 13 bases. CDR3 length: 14 amino acids. Germline V gives CDR1 SGHVS, CDR2 FNYEAQ. In DNA, the CDR3 is TGTGCCAGCAGCCCTATACAGGAAGACTATGGCTACACCTTC. Amino acid sequence: CASSPIQEDYGYTF.

The chain employs TRBV19 and TRBJ2-1; 10 bases are a match to TRBD1. This CDR3 has 17 residues. Losses at the gene ends were 2 bases for V and 3 bases for J; bases not matched to a gene: 7. Germline V gene sequence: CDR1 LNHDA, CDR2 SQIVND (reference sequence). The CDR3, as DNA: TGTGCCAGTAGTATATGGAAAGGACAGGGGGGCTACAATGAGCAGTTCTTC. Translating it yields CASSIWKGQGGYNEQFF.

CDR3 sequence (DNA): TGTGCCAGCAGCCCCGGGGACCTAGCGGGGGGCTTCACAGATACGCAGTATTTT. The encoded protein is CASSPGDLAGGFTDTQYF. V is TRBV7-3 and J is TRBJ2-3, with 11 bases that match TRBD2. Germline CDR1 and CDR2: SGHTA and FQGTGA. Trimming took 5 bases from V and 2 from J; bases not matched to a gene: 12. The CDR3 sequence is 18 residues long.